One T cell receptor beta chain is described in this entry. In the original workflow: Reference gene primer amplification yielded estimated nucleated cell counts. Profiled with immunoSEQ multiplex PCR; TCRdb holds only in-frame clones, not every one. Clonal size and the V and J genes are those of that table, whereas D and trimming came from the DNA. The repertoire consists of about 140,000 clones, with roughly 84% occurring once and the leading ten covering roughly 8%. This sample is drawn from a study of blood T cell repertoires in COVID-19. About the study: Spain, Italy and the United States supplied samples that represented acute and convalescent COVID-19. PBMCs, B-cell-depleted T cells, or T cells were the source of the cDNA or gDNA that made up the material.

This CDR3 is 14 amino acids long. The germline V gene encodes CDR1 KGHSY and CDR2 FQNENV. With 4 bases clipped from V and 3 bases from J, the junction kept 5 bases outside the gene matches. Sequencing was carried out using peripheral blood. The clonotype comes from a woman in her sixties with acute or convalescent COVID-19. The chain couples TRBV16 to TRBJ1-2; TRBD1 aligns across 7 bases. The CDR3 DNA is TGTGCCAGCAGCCGTAACAGGGGTGACTATGGCTACACCTTC. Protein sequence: CASSRNRGDYGYTF.